This T cell receptor beta chain was recorded in a study of early T cells in non-severe SARS-CoV-2 infection. Study-level results: Missing private and CD4 specificities, VDJdb matching favored anti-spike CD8 responses.

CDR3 length equals 14 residues. V was shortened by 4 bases and J by 0 bases, with 9 bases between the two germline ends. The germline CDR1 and CDR2 sequences are LNHDA and SQIVND (reference sequence). Individual cDNA molecules received unique molecular identifiers. TCRdb recomputed calls from the 5' RACE reads with MiXCR, one row per CDR3 protein. The table records some 82,000 distinct CDR3 sequences, more than 10% of them present only once. This clonotype was seen a few times. Its antigen is unidentified. This material consisted of whole blood, taken at baseline. This clonotype originated in an adult who was a healthcare worker with PCR-confirmed SARS-CoV-2 infection or an uninfected control (not recorded which). The chain links TRBV19 to TRBJ1-2; D ambiguous. In nucleotides, the CDR3 is TGTGCCAGTAGTACCAGCGGGCCTAACTATGGCTACACCTTC. It yields the protein CASSTSGPNYGYTF.